One sample yielded the 22 T cell receptor beta chains listed below, sequenced in a study of blood T cell repertoires in COVID-19 (dated by TCRdb to the early 2020s). Library preparation was by the immunoSEQ multiplex PCR assay. What TCRdb holds here is the immuneACCESS table cut down to in-frame rearrangements. Part of the clones is not present; checked against another copy, under half of the missing clones reflect an unresolved V gene, and the others are unexplained. Within this sample are approximately 330,000 clones, with about nine tenths of them counted one time only. In total, the top ten clones hold roughly a tenth of the sample. Sequenced sample: peripheral blood. Receptors were obtained from a man aged 25-45 years with COVID-19, enrolled during active disease.

The rearrangement uses TRBV28 and TRBJ2-7; TRBD1 matches at 10 bases. CDR1 is MDHEN, CDR2 SYDVKM, per germline. The CDR3 sequence is 13 residues long. V dropped 6 bases and J dropped 6; count of bases not matched to a gene: 5. CDR3 sequence: CASSPGQGIEQYF. Here the CDR3 DNA reads TGTGCCAGCAGCCCGGGACAGGGGATCGAGCAGTACTTC.

The chain carries TRBV5-1 and TRBJ1-1; TRBD1 agrees at 8 bases. CDR3 length: 16 residues. The V segment lost 2 bases and the J segment 4 bases; nucleotides outside the gene matches: 10. Germline V gene data show CDR1 as SGHRS and CDR2 as YFSETQ. Here the CDR3 reads CASSLDTGGRGTEAFF. CDR3 in DNA: TGCGCCAGCAGCTTAGATACAGGGGGAAGGGGCACTGAAGCTTTCTTT.

V usage is TRBV18 and J usage is TRBJ2-7; 11 bases match TRBD1. The CDR3 is 15 residues long. The V gene's germline CDR1 is KGHSH and CDR2 LQKENI. Germline trimming cut 2 bases from V and 2 bases from J; bases unmatched to any gene: 2. The CDR3 coding sequence is TGTGCCAGCTCACCAGGGACAGGGGGACCCTACGAGCAGTACTTC. Its protein is CASSPGTGGPYEQYF.

V usage is TRBV9 and J usage is TRBJ2-3; 14 nucleotides line up with TRBD2. The CDR3 runs 17 residues. CDR1 and CDR2 from the germline V gene are SGDLS and YYNGEE. V dropped 0 bases and J dropped 4; count of bases not matched to a gene: 4. The CDR3: CASSVGTSGRRADTQYF. DNA of the CDR3: TGTGCCAGCAGCGTAGGGACTAGCGGGAGGAGGGCAGATACGCAGTATTTT.

The genes are TRBV5-1 and TRBJ2-7, with a possible D match to TRBD2 (6 bases). The CDR3 length is 16 residues. V lost 4 bases, J lost 3 bases, and 20 bases lay in between. Germline V gene sequence: CDR1 SGHRS, CDR2 YFSETQ. The CDR3 DNA follows: TGCGCCAGCAGCCGCGGGAAGGGGTTCAAAGACTACGAGCAGTACTTC. It translates to CASSRGKGFKDYEQYF.

V gene TRBV7-2 combines with J gene TRBJ1-2; 7 bases agree with TRBD1. Germline CDR1 and CDR2: SGHTA and FQGNSA. CDR3 length equals 14 residues. The ends lost 2 bases at V and 2 bases at J; junction bases unmatched: 2. CDR3 sequence: CASSLRDRNYGYTF. In nucleotides, the CDR3 is TGTGCCAGCAGCTTACGGGACAGAAACTATGGCTACACCTTC. Variable domain in full (rest from reference TRBV7-2 and TRBJ1-2): GAGVSQSPSNKVTEKGKDVELRCDPISGHTALYWYRQSLGQGLEFLIYFQGNSAPDKSGLPSDRFSAERTGGSVSTLTIQRTQQEDSAVYLCASSLRDRNYGYTFGSGTRLTVV.

This rearrangement joins TRBV2 to TRBJ2-1, with TRBD2 identical over 10 bases. CDR1 SNHLY and CDR2 FYNNEI come from the germline V gene. CDR3 length equals 14 residues. The trim removed 6 bases at V and 5 bases at J, leaving 4 bases unmatched. The CDR3 region is CASRKAGGHNEQFF. Written as DNA, the CDR3 is TGTGCCAGCAGAAAAGCGGGGGGGCACAATGAGCAGTTCTTC.

The chain employs TRBV5-4 and TRBJ1-2, with D perhaps matching TRBD1 (6 bases). Trimming cost V 3 bases and J 2 bases, with 11 bases left between them. CDR3 length: 14 amino acids. In germline, CDR1 is SGHNT, CDR2 YYREEE (reference sequence). The CDR3: CASSSGGANYGYTF. Written as DNA, the CDR3 is TGTGCCAGCAGCTCGGGGGGGGCGAACTATGGCTACACCTTC.

The chain carries TRBV10-3 and TRBJ2-3; a weak D match, TRBD2 (7 bases). Trimming removed 3 bases from V and 2 bases from J, with 15 bases in between. Germline V gene sequence: CDR1 ENHRY, CDR2 SYGVKD. This CDR3 contains 16 residues. The CDR3 loop is CAISDWGGRTTDTQYF. In DNA form, the CDR3 reads TGTGCCATCAGTGATTGGGGGGGGCGGACCACAGATACGCAGTATTTT.

The chain employs TRBV19 and TRBJ2-7, with 7 bases fitting TRBD1. V lost 5 bases, J lost 3 bases, and 10 bases stayed unmatched. Germline V gene sequence: CDR1 LNHDA, CDR2 SQIVND (reference sequence). The CDR3 loop spans 15 amino acids. The CDR3 nucleotides are TGTGCCAGTAGTCAGGAAAACAGGGGCAGCTACGAGCAGTACTTC. Translated: CASSQENRGSYEQYF.

This chain joins TRBV27 and TRBJ2-3; TRBD2 might be the D (7 bases). Germline-derived CDR1 and CDR2 are MNHEY and SMNVEV (reference sequence). Trimming stripped 3 bases from V and 2 bases from J, with 9 bases between. The CDR3 is 14 residues long. CDR3 DNA sequence: TGTGCCAGCAGTTTGGGGGGGCTCACAGATACGCAGTATTTT. Translated: CASSLGGLTDTQYF.

The V and J genes are TRBV5-4 and TRBJ1-2; 10 nucleotides align to TRBD1. Germline CDR1 SGHNT, CDR2 YYREEE (reference sequence). J lost 8 bases, V lost 2 bases, and 15 bases had no gene match. CDR3 length: 17 residues. The CDR3, as DNA: TGTGCCAGCAGCTTACCGACACTTCGACAGGGGGCGGGCGGCTACACCTTC. Its protein product is CASSLPTLRQGAGGYTF.

The chain carries TRBV20-1 and TRBJ2-3; 7 bases fit TRBD2. Germline CDR1 DFQATT, CDR2 SNEGSKA (reference sequence). J gave up 2 bases and V 3 bases, and 8 bases lay outside the gene matches. This CDR3 comprises 15 residues. The CDR3 loop is CSASLLRGFTDTQYF. The DNA of the CDR3 is TGCAGTGCTAGTCTATTGCGGGGGTTCACAGATACGCAGTATTTT.

V gene TRBV9 combines with J gene TRBJ2-5; D perhaps matches TRBD1 (6 bases). Trimming removed 3 bases at V and 1 base at J, with 7 bases between. The CDR3 has 13 residues. Germline V gene lookup returns CDR1 SGDLS and CDR2 YYNGEE. CDR3: CASSGTAQETQYF. Here the CDR3 DNA reads TGTGCCAGCAGCGGGACAGCCCAAGAGACCCAGTACTTC.

V gene TRBV18 combines with J gene TRBJ2-7; no reliable D call. Trimming shortened V by 4 bases and J by 3 bases, and 13 bases separated the two germline ends. The CDR3 spans 14 residues. CDR1 KGHSH and CDR2 LQKENI come from the germline V gene. CDR3 sequence (DNA): TGTGCCAGCTCACTCCCACCTACTTACTACGAGCAGTACTTC. Encoded protein: CASSLPPTYYEQYF.

This rearrangement joins TRBV6-6 to TRBJ2-7; no firm D call. Germline V CDR1 and CDR2: MNHNY, SVGAGI (reference sequence). CDR3 size: 15 residues. Between the trimmed V and J ends, which lost 3 bases and 2 bases, there was a span of 14 bases. The CDR3 region has the DNA TGTGCCAGCAGTTATGAAGAGGCCCCACCCTACGAGCAGTACTTC. The encoded protein is CASSYEEAPPYEQYF.

The chain is built from TRBV18 and TRBJ2-2; D remains ambiguous. Trimming shortened V by 5 bases and J by 5 bases, and 21 bases separated the two germline ends. The CDR3 is 17 amino acids. Germline values: CDR1 KGHSH, CDR2 LQKENI. CDR3 amino acids: CASSSLVPSSLTGELFF. CDR3 coding DNA: TGTGCCAGCTCATCACTGGTCCCGTCTTCCCTAACCGGGGAGCTGTTTTTT.

The chain employs TRBV7-2 and TRBJ2-3, with D tentatively TRBD1 (5 bases). Germline CDR1 reads SGHTA; CDR2 reads FQGNSA. Trimming shortened V by 3 bases and J by 10 bases, and 17 bases separated the two germline ends. This CDR3 has 14 amino acids. CDR3 nucleotide sequence: TGTGCCAGCAGCTTTCCCCCGTGGGGCGATGCGCAGTATTTT. It is translated as CASSFPPWGDAQYF.

With respect to this clone: This sample includes further DNA sequences coding for the same CDR3. CDR3 sequence (DNA): TGTGCCAGCAGCGTAGCGGGACAGGGCTACGAGCAGTACTTC. Residues: CASSVAGQGYEQYF. The rearrangement uses TRBV9 and TRBJ2-7; TRBD1 matches at 9 bases. Germline CDR1 is SGDLS and CDR2 is YYNGEE. The CDR3 extends over 14 amino acids. The ends lost 0 bases at V and 3 bases at J; junction bases unmatched: 1.

This chain links TRBV7-2 with TRBJ1-5; possibly TRBD1 for D (5 bases). CDR3 length equals 15 residues. Deletions cut 1 base from V and 3 bases from J, with 10 bases between. From germline, CDR1 is SGHTA and CDR2 FQGNSA. The CDR3 here is CASSLGGTYNQPQHF. Written as DNA, the CDR3 is TGTGCCAGCAGCTTAGGCGGGACCTACAATCAGCCCCAGCATTTT.

CDR3: CASSERGLAGNTGELFF. In DNA form, the CDR3 reads TGTGCCAGCAGTGAAAGGGGACTAGCGGGAAACACCGGGGAGCTGTTTTTT. V and J are TRBV6-1 and TRBJ2-2; TRBD2 agrees at 13 bases. The CDR3 contains 17 residues. After removal of 2 bases from V and 2 bases from J, the junction contained 2 bases not matched to a gene. Germline V lookup: CDR1 MNHNS, CDR2 SASEGT.

The chain employs TRBV6-5 and TRBJ2-7; D gene uncertain. Germline-derived CDR1 and CDR2 are MNHEY and SVGAGI. Trimming cost V 0 bases and J 1 base, with 10 bases left between them. The CDR3 covers 15 residues. The CDR3 sequence is CASSYSGSNSYEQYF. The CDR3 region has the DNA TGTGCCAGCAGTTACTCGGGCAGTAATTCCTACGAGCAGTACTTC.